This paragraph reports one T cell receptor beta chain. Its cognate antigen is unknown. The source of the sample is a study of graft-versus-host responses after intestinal transplantation. In the study overall: Transplant recipients had multivisceral, liver-intestinal, or isolated intestinal grafts. For two to four years after anti-thymocyte globulin induction, all recipients took tacrolimus and steroids.

The table came from immunoSEQ multiplex PCR; TCRdb's copy has only in-frame clones and leaves some out. The sample records approximately 120,000 clones, just over 90% being singletons. The germline gives CDR1 MGHRA, CDR2 YSYEKL. V lost 0 bases to trimming and J lost 1 base, with 12 bases between them. This CDR3 comprises 16 residues. The TCR sequence derives from a human donor who received an intestinal transplant. The source material was unstimulated CD4+ T cells sorted from spleen or lymph node cells, sampled before intestinal transplant. This sequence joins TRBV4-1 and TRBJ2-5, with a tentative D call TRBD2 (7 bases). CDR3 sequence (DNA): TGCGCCAGCAGCCAAGATGCGGGGGCGTTCCAAGAGACCCAGTACTTC. Amino acids: CASSQDAGAFQETQYF.